This TCR beta chain emerged from a study of blood T cell repertoires in COVID-19. Clones were sequenced by immunoSEQ multiplex PCR, and TCRdb holds only the in-frame ones, with some missing. The repertoire has approximately 440,000 clones, 87% of them found once; the top ten carry 0.7%. The germline CDR1 and CDR2 sequences are LNHDA and SQIVND (reference sequence). Trimming took 4 bases from V and 7 from J; bases not matched to a gene: 13. The CDR3 is made up of 17 amino acids. Sequences were obtained from PBMCs or T cells enriched from blood (not recorded which). The chain carries TRBV19 and TRBJ2-1; 10 bases are shared with TRBD1. This receptor was taken from a young woman who had recovered from COVID-19. The CDR3 DNA sequence: TGTGCCAGTAGTACTAATCCGGGACAGGGGCGACCGAATGAGCAGTTCTTC. Translating it yields CASSTNPGQGRPNEQFF.